A selection of T cell receptor beta chains follows, all from one sample in a study of blood T cell repertoires in COVID-19. Clones were sequenced by immunoSEQ multiplex PCR, and TCRdb holds only the in-frame ones, with some missing. In the table there are about 140,000 clones, about 86% of which are singletons. Sequenced material: peripheral blood. These receptors all stem from a woman aged 40-49 years with acute or convalescent COVID-19. The CDR3 runs from the conserved cysteine through the conserved F or W. The size entry is marked missing in some rows and otherwise reads once, few, many or a size class.

clone_size,v_call,j_call,cdr3_aa
-,TRBV18,TRBJ2-6,CASSAPSGSVSGANVLTF
-,TRBV25-1,TRBJ2-3,CASSDSGGRAADTQYF
-,TRBV29-1,TRBJ1-1,CSVEPSTNTEAFF
-,TRBV7-2,TRBJ2-1,CASSSTRSGGARNEQFF
-,TRBV24-1,TRBJ2-7,CATSAQGEQYF
-,TRBV6-5,TRBJ2-7,CASSYSKYGSSYEQYF
-,TRBV13,TRBJ1-5,CASSLGALGRGQPQHF
-,TRBV28,TRBJ2-5,CASSLGGGRAAQYF
-,TRBV28,TRBJ1-5,CANIPRNQGGNQPQHF
once,TRBV7-9,TRBJ2-5,CASSLGLAGETQYF
-,TRBV7-8,TRBJ2-5,CASSLGTQETQYF
-,TRBV18,TRBJ2-7,CASSRERGRYEQYF
once,TRBV6-5,TRBJ1-4,CASSYRLEGEKLFF
-,TRBV29-1,TRBJ1-2,CSVEGASDGYTF
once,TRBV2,TRBJ2-1,CASSLAGGRVQFF
-,TRBV19,TRBJ2-1,CASSTTGFVYNEQFF
-,TRBV27,TRBJ1-1,CASSLAGGTEAFF
-,TRBV2,TRBJ1-1,CASAEGATAFF
-,TRBV7-9,TRBJ1-1,CASRDRTGRMNTEAFF
once,TRBV15,TRBJ1-3,CATSTGQGAITSGNTIYF
-,TRBV9,TRBJ2-5,CASSVTSGNQETQYF
-,TRBV6-2/TRBV6-3,TRBJ1-2,CASSYPRQVIYGYTF
-,TRBV11-2,TRBJ2-5,CASTSGQETQYF
once,TRBV18,TRBJ1-3,CASSPSGGLSGNTIYF
-,TRBV11-1,TRBJ1-4,CATQRRINEKLFF
-,TRBV10-1,TRBJ1-5,CASSEGQGNQPQHF
few,TRBV6-5,TRBJ1-1,CASSPWRMNTEAFF
-,TRBV6-5,TRBJ1-3,CASSYTRQSSGNTIYF
-,TRBV7-9,TRBJ1-5,CASSLGEMGNQPQHF
-,TRBV6-5,TRBJ1-1,CASTIQGIMNTEAFF
-,TRBV7-2,TRBJ2-5,CASNFLGQETQYF
-,TRBV27,TRBJ1-1,CASSFLQGPEAFF
once,TRBV4-3,TRBJ1-5,CASSQDLTGIQPQHF
-,TRBV2,TRBJ2-7,CASSHRGNDEQYF
-,TRBV30,TRBJ1-4,CAWSFIFLGADYEKLFF
many,TRBV28,TRBJ1-2,CASSLTGRGYTF
-,TRBV5-6,TRBJ2-1,CASSPTGSYNEQFF
-,TRBV18,TRBJ2-1,CASSPRLAGGRDEQFF
-,TRBV4-3,TRBJ1-4,CASSQEPSRGGEKLFF
-,TRBV7-6,TRBJ1-5,CASSLTGDDNQPQHF
-,TRBV29-1,TRBJ1-2,CSVEDPRNGVYGYTF
once,TRBV2,TRBJ2-7,CASSELGADSYEQYF
-,TRBV28,TRBJ1-3,CASSFPTGPGNTIYF
-,TRBV3-1/TRBV3-2,TRBJ1-3,CASSPRSREVNTIYF
-,TRBV9,TRBJ2-1,CASSAPYEGEQFF